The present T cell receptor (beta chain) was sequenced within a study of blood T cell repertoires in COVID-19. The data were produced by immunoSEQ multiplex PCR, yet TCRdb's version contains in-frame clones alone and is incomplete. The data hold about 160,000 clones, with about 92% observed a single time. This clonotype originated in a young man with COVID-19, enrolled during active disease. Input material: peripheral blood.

For the CDR3, the DNA is TGTGCCAGCAGCTCACCCCAACTAGCGGTCGAGCAGTACTTC. It encodes CASSSPQLAVEQYF. J is TRBJ2-7 and V is TRBV7-2; 8 nucleotides align to TRBD2. The CDR3 is made up of 14 amino acids. Germline lookup yields CDR1 SGHTA and CDR2 FQGNSA. Trimming took 4 bases from V and 6 from J; bases not matched to a gene: 8.